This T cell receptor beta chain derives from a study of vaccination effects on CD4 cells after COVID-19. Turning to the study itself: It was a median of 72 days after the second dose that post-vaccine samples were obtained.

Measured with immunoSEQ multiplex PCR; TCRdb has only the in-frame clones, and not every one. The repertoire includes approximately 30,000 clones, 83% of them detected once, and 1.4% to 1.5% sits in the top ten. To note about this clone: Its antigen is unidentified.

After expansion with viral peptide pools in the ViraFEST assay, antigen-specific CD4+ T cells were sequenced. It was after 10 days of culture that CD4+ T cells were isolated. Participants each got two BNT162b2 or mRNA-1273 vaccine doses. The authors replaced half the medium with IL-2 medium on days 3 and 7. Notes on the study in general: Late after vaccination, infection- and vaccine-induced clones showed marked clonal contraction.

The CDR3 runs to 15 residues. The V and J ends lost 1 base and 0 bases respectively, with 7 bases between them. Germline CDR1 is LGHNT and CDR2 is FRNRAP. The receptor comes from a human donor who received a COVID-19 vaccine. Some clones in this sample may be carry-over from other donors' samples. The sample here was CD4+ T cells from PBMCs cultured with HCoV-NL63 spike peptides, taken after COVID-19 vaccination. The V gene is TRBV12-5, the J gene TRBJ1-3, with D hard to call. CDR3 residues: CASGLGVSSGNTIYF. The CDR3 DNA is TGTGCTAGTGGTTTGGGGGTAAGCTCTGGAAACACCATATATTTT.